Shown below are 20 T cell receptor beta chains from a single sample sequenced in a study of shared clonotypes between healthy human individuals. Some clones are missing from TCRdb's copy, which holds only in-frame ones; the method was immunoSEQ multiplex PCR. The sample comprises about 2 million clones, 85% to 95% of which are singletons, and roughly 0.13% rests with the top ten. What was sequenced was naive CD4+ T cells sorted from blood. Sample subset: CD45RA+ positively selected. These receptors were collected from a man younger than 30 in good health.

This chain links TRBV9 with TRBJ2-6; D unclear. The CDR3 has 20 amino acids. The ends were cut back, 0 bases at V and 4 bases at J, with 23 bases in the middle. The V gene's germline CDR1 is SGDLS and CDR2 YYNGEE. CDR3: CASSVAPSGFTIRGANVLTF. The DNA for the CDR3 is TGTGCCAGCAGCGTAGCCCCATCGGGTTTCACCATAAGAGGGGCCAACGTCCTGACTTTC.

This clone was counted a few times. The J gene is TRBJ2-7, the V gene TRBV7-9, with D tentatively TRBD1 (5 bases). CDR3 length equals 16 residues. Per germline, CDR1 SEHNR and CDR2 FQNEAQ (reference sequence). V was trimmed by 5 bases and J by 0 bases, leaving 17 bases between them. CDR3 in DNA: TGTGCCAGCAGCCCAGTTAAGGGGATGCACTCCTACGAGCAGTACTTC. Amino acids: CASSPVKGMHSYEQYF.

The chain is built from TRBV10-3 and TRBJ2-3; perhaps TRBD2 as D (6 bases). Germline V lookup: CDR1 ENHRY, CDR2 SYGVKD. The CDR3 loop spans 16 amino acids. The germline V and J ends were trimmed by 1 base and 1 base, with 12 bases remaining between them. CDR3 DNA sequence: TGTGCCATCAGTGAGTATCCGGGAGCACGCACAGATACGCAGTATTTT. It is translated as CAISEYPGARTDTQYF.

The CDR3 DNA reads as TGTGCCAGCAGCTTAGCCGCCGTTACGCAGTATTTT. Translation: CASSLAAVTQYF. The chain joins TRBV7-2 to TRBJ2-3; no reliable D call. The V end was cut by 0 bases, the J end by 8 bases, with 6 bases between. CDR3 size: 12 residues. Germline CDR1 reads SGHTA; CDR2 reads FQGNSA.

The J gene is TRBJ2-1, the V gene TRBV6-5, with 7 bases lining up with TRBD2. This CDR3 comprises 15 residues. With V trimmed by 6 bases and J by 4 bases, 9 bases remained unmatched. CDR1 MNHEY and CDR2 SVGAGI come from the germline V gene. CDR3 bases: TGTGCCAGCAGACCGACCGGGACTAATTACAATGAGCAGTTCTTC. This sequence encodes CASRPTGTNYNEQFF.

This clone has only a few counts. This chain links TRBV19 with TRBJ1-5, with D maybe TRBD1 (5 bases). This CDR3 contains 14 residues. The germline V gene has CDR1 LNHDA and CDR2 SQIVND (reference sequence). The V and J ends lost 10 bases and 0 bases respectively, with 13 bases between them. CDR3: CATATVISNQPQHF. In nucleotides, the CDR3 is TGTGCCACCGCGACAGTGATTAGCAATCAGCCCCAGCATTTT.

A few counts support this clone. The J gene is TRBJ2-5, the V gene TRBV7-9; 7 bases match TRBD1. Per germline, CDR1 SEHNR and CDR2 FQNEAQ (reference sequence). V lost 3 bases to trimming and J lost 5 bases; unmatched junction nucleotides: 9. The CDR3 is 15 residues long. CDR3 sequence reads: CASSLGTTGTETQYF. DNA for the CDR3: TGTGCCAGCAGCTTGGGTACGACAGGGACGGAGACCCAGTACTTC.

The chain combines TRBV30 with TRBJ2-5; no clear D. Trimming stripped 0 bases from V and 5 bases from J, with 10 bases between. CDR1 is GTSNPN and CDR2 is SVGIG in the germline V gene (reference sequence). The CDR3 totals 13 residues. Here the CDR3 reads CAWSVLPGETQYF. The CDR3 DNA is TGTGCCTGGAGTGTACTACCGGGCGAGACCCAGTACTTC.

The chain links TRBV29-1 to TRBJ2-7; perhaps TRBD1 as D (5 bases). The CDR3 consists of 14 residues. Germline CDR1 and CDR2: SQVTM and ANQGSEA. V was shortened by 6 bases and J by 7 bases, with 22 bases between the two germline ends. DNA of the CDR3: TGCAGCGTAATTATTGGGGCTTACCTTGGGGAGCAGTACTTC. It is translated as CSVIIGAYLGEQYF.

The chain uses TRBV18 and TRBJ2-3; possible D gene TRBD1, 6 bases. The CDR3 covers 15 residues. The V end lost 4 bases, the J end lost 6 bases, and 17 bases lay between the germline ends. Germline lookup yields CDR1 KGHSH and CDR2 LQKENI. The CDR3 reads CASSRDTRRADTQYF. The CDR3 nucleotides read TGTGCCAGCTCACGGGACACCCGAAGGGCGGATACGCAGTATTTT.

This sequence joins TRBV6-1 and TRBJ2-5; the match to TRBD1 covers 12 bases. Germline V gene sequence: CDR1 MNHNS, CDR2 SASEGT. Trimming removed 7 bases from V and 7 bases from J; junction bases left unmatched: 7. This CDR3 has 14 amino acids. The CDR3 region has the DNA TGTGCCAGCACCGGGACAGGGGGCTTCGGGACCCAGTACTTC. Its protein is CASTGTGGFGTQYF.

The V gene is TRBV5-4, the J gene TRBJ1-2; 7 bases match TRBD1. Germline V gives CDR1 SGHNT, CDR2 YYREEE (reference sequence). V shed 5 bases and J 4 bases; nucleotides not matched to a gene: 11. The CDR3 consists of 15 residues. The CDR3 sequence is CASSLKGGIPYGYTF. The CDR3 nucleotides read TGTGCCAGCAGTTTGAAAGGGGGCATCCCCTATGGCTACACCTTC.

This clone occurred once. At the DNA level, this CDR3 is encoded by other sequences in the same sample as well. The rearrangement joins TRBV6-5 to TRBJ1-1; possible D gene TRBD1, 5 bases. Trimming pared 0 bases from V and 4 bases from J, leaving 9 bases between. The germline gives CDR1 MNHEY, CDR2 SVGAGI. The CDR3 has 14 residues. The CDR3 DNA reads as TGTGCCAGCAGTTACTCGAGGGGAGGCACTGAAGCTTTCTTT. Amino acid sequence: CASSYSRGGTEAFF.

J is TRBJ1-6 and V is TRBV18; 8 bases align to TRBD1. The V gene end was trimmed by 4 bases and the J gene end by 8 bases; junction bases not matched to a gene: 10. This CDR3 spans 16 amino acids. Looked up from germline, CDR1 is KGHSH and CDR2 is LQKENI. The CDR3 sequence: CASSQPGTGEHSPLHF. The CDR3 DNA follows: TGTGCCAGCTCACAACCCGGGACAGGCGAGCATTCACCCCTCCACTTT. Combining the CDR3 with reference TRBV18 and TRBJ1-6 gives the whole variable domain NAGVMQNPRHLVRRRGQEARLRCSPMKGHSHVYWYRQLPEEGLKFMVYLQKENIIDESGMPKERFSAEFPKEGPSILRIQQVVRGDSAAYFCASSQPGTGEHSPLHFGNGTRLTVT.

The rearrangement links TRBV30 to TRBJ2-7; D is ambiguous. V lost 1 base, J lost 2 bases, and 15 bases lay in between. Germline V gives CDR1 GTSNPN, CDR2 SVGIG (reference sequence). There are 15 residues in the CDR3. The CDR3 region has the DNA TGTGCCTGGAGTGCTGGTTCGGCACCGACCTACGAGCAGTACTTC. It specifies CAWSAGSAPTYEQYF. The variable domain in full, with the rest retrieved from reference TRBV30 and TRBJ2-7, is SQTIHQWPATLVQPVGSPLSLECTVEGTSNPNLYWYRQAAGRGLQLLFYSVGIGQISSEVPQNLSASRPQDRQFILSSKKLLLSDSGFYLCAWSAGSAPTYEQYFGPGTRLTVT.

The V gene is TRBV6-5, the J gene TRBJ2-5; possibly TRBD2 for D (6 bases). V gave up 4 bases and J gave up 7 bases, with 22 bases separating them. Germline V lookup: CDR1 MNHEY, CDR2 SVGAGI. The CDR3 spans 16 residues. For the CDR3, the DNA is TGTGCCAGCAGTTCGCAAGCCGGGACTTTCAAAGGGACCCAGTACTTC. Translation: CASSSQAGTFKGTQYF.

This clone was observed many times. In DNA, the CDR3 is TGTGCCAGCTCACCACAGGGGACGGCCTCCTACGAGCAGTACTTC. Protein sequence: CASSPQGTASYEQYF. This chain joins TRBV18 and TRBJ2-7; TRBD1 or TRBD2 may be the D gene (5 bases each). This CDR3 is built from 15 residues. With 1 base removed from V and 0 bases from J, the gap between germline ends came to 10 bases. Germline V gene sequence: CDR1 KGHSH, CDR2 LQKENI.

This clone was observed once. Within the sample, other DNA sequences also encode this same CDR3. The genes are TRBV5-4 and TRBJ2-1, with D hard to call. CDR3 size: 12 residues. Deletions cut 3 bases from V and 3 bases from J, with 4 bases between. Looked up from germline, CDR1 is SGHNT and CDR2 is YYREEE (reference sequence). As DNA, the CDR3 is TGTGCCAGCAGCTCCGACTACAATGAGCAGTTCTTC. This translates into CASSSDYNEQFF.

The chain is built from TRBV5-1 and TRBJ2-7; 7 nucleotides match TRBD2. In germline, CDR1 is SGHRS, CDR2 YFSETQ. The CDR3 is 15 amino acids. V dropped 0 bases and J dropped 2; count of bases not matched to a gene: 5. CDR3 bases: TGCGCCAGCAGCTTGGCCGGCGGGAGTGCCTACGAGCAGTACTTC. Its translation is CASSLAGGSAYEQYF. The variable domain in full, completed from reference TRBV5-1 and TRBJ2-7, reads KAGVTQTPRYLIKTRGQQVTLSCSPISGHRSVSWYQQTPGQGLQFLFEYFSETQRNKGNFPGRFSGRQFSNSRSEMNVSTLELGDSALYLCASSLAGGSAYEQYFGPGTRLTVT.

A single count supports this clone. This sequence joins TRBV7-2 and TRBJ2-3; TRBD2 might be the D (6 bases). The germline gives CDR1 SGHTA, CDR2 FQGNSA. Trimming left V 8 bases short and J 3 bases short, with 12 bases between. CDR3 length equals 13 residues. The CDR3 loop reads CASGLAATDTQYF. The CDR3 nucleotides are TGTGCCAGCGGTTTAGCGGCTACAGATACGCAGTATTTT.